Described below is a single TCR beta chain sequence and its context. Its specific antigen is unknown. Qualities for individual bases were not recorded, and no much larger clone is one base off. The collaborating institutions used their own protocols to collect whole blood in K2EDTA tubes. For TCRbeta analysis, collaborator samples were shipped as frozen whole blood, as isolated PBMCs, or as DNA extracted from either sample type. The sample comes from a study of blood T cell repertoires in COVID-19 (dated by TCRdb to 2019 to 2021). About the study as a whole: Collaborator samples came from the United States, Italy and Spain and covered acute and convalescent phases of COVID-19. The prospective study material was composed of cDNA or gDNA derived from T cells, B-cell-depleted T cells, or PBMCs. Deeply sampled blood TCRbeta repertoires from subjects exposed to, actively infected with, or recovered from COVID-19 were included in the dataset. The repertoires were released in a freely available public database intended as a resource for research on the immune response to SARS-CoV-2. Samples came from the ongoing ImmuneRACE study (first 160 participants) plus 1,254 subjects from 6 global collaborators. Nearly every sample came with metadata listing a de-identified subject ID, COVID-19 status, age in years and sex. Where available, HLA class I and class II types were obtained from metadata supplied by the sample provider rather than from assay-based typing.

TCRbeta CDR3 regions were amplified from genomic DNA by means of the immunoSEQ Assay, a bias-controlled multiplex PCR. As for the original processing: The number of nucleated cells in each sample was estimated from the amplification of reference gene primers within the assay. Sequence reads were collapsed and filtered to measure the absolute abundance of every unique TCRbeta CDR3 rearrangement. For each sample, productive Simpson clonality was calculated by taking the square root of Simpson's diversity index across productive rearrangements. The clones in this table, taken by TCRdb from immuneACCESS, are in-frame only. Not every clone is retained; where verified, under half of the shortfall comes from an unresolved V gene, and the cause of the rest is unknown. The DNA gave D and trimming, while V, J and clone size come from that table. The sample includes approximately 100,000 clones, with about 91% observed a single time. About 18% of the sample is held by the ten biggest clonotypes.

CDR1 is given as SNHLY and CDR2 as FYNNEI, both from the germline V gene. Including the terminal cysteine and phenylalanine, the CDR3 comprises 15 residues. Only the CDR3 portion is preserved as DNA: 45 bases, with reading frame beginning at the first base. V has 6 bases trimmed and J has 5 bases trimmed; junction bases matching no gene number 5. Overall study outcomes, separate from this receptor: How much clinical and demographic metadata was included differed by source and by participant, and the metadata was provided uncurated.

Recombination linked TRBV2 to TRBJ1-6; 9 junctional bases match TRBD1. The clonotype comes from a man in his fifties or sixties with acute or convalescent COVID-19. Source material: peripheral blood. CDR3 sequence: CASRDRGVDNSPLHF. The base sequence is TGTGCCAGCAGGGACAGGGGTGTGGATAATTCACCCCTCCACTTT.